The 12 T cell receptor beta chains below come from one sample, sequenced in a study of CD8 T cells in ankylosing spondylitis (dated by TCRdb to between 2016 and 2019). Libraries were prepared through 5' RACE. TCRdb names Illumina HiSeq 2500 as the instrument used. Using fastp at Q25 and MiXCR, TCRdb reprocessed the public reads and kept productive beta chains. Identical CDR3 proteins give one entry, which carries the most common genes and DNA. For this sample there are under 450,000 distinct CDR3 sequences; approximately 22% appear just once. The ten largest clonotypes hold roughly 13% of the sample. The specimen sequenced was blood, either unsorted or a sorted T cell fraction (not recorded which). The receptor set was obtained from a male donor with ankylosing spondylitis or in good health (not recorded which).

The sample holds a few counts of this clonotype. The chain links TRBV7-2 to TRBJ2-5, with TRBD2 matching 8 bases. Germline CDR1 reads SGHTA; CDR2 reads FQGNSA. With V trimmed by 5 bases and J by 4 bases, 9 bases remained unmatched. The CDR3 is 15 residues long. The DNA for the CDR3 is TGTGCCAGCAGCCTGGGACTAGTCGCTGGAGAGACCCAGTACTTC. This encodes CASSLGLVAGETQYF.

This clonotype occurred a few times. The rearrangement links TRBV6-1 to TRBJ2-7, with 12 nucleotides matching TRBD2. The germline V gene encodes CDR1 MNHNS and CDR2 SASEGT. After removal of 6 bases from V and 3 bases from J, the junction contained 3 bases not matched to a gene. The CDR3 sequence is 14 residues long. CDR3 loop: CASSLAGGYYEQYF. The CDR3, as DNA: TGTGCCAGCAGCCTAGCGGGGGGGTACTACGAGCAGTACTTC.

This clonotype was recorded a few times. The chain employs TRBV4-1 and TRBJ2-5; no firm D call. The CDR3 spans 14 residues. Per germline, CDR1 MGHRA and CDR2 YSYEKL. The V gene lost 1 base and the J gene lost 0 bases, with 6 bases spanning the gap. This chain's CDR3 is CASSQGAYQETQYF. CDR3 coding DNA: TGCGCCAGCAGCCAAGGGGCGTACCAAGAGACCCAGTACTTC.

The chain couples TRBV28 to TRBJ2-3, with a weak D call TRBD1 (6 bases). The CDR3 totals 14 residues. Germline loops: CDR1 MDHEN, CDR2 SYDVKM. The V end lost 5 bases, the J end lost 1 base, and 10 bases lay between the germline ends. CDR3 region: CASSTGWGTDTQYF. The CDR3 DNA reads TGTGCCAGCAGTACAGGGTGGGGCACAGATACGCAGTATTTT.

This clonotype was detected a few times. The J gene is TRBJ2-1, the V gene TRBV6-4; D possibly uses TRBD1 or TRBD2 (6 bases each). This CDR3 is built from 15 residues. V was pared by 2 bases and J by 10 bases, with 18 bases between. The V gene's germline CDR1 is MRHNA and CDR2 SNTAGT. CDR3 region: CASSDVLGGPREQFF. CDR3 nucleotide sequence: TGTGCCAGCAGTGACGTCCTCGGGGGCCCCAGGGAGCAGTTCTTC.

This clonotype has a handful of counts. The V and J genes are TRBV6-5 and TRBJ2-2; TRBD2 might be the D (6 bases). The CDR3 totals 11 residues. Germline V CDR1 and CDR2: MNHEY, SVGAGI. V gave up 8 bases and J gave up 8 bases, with 9 bases separating them. The CDR3 reads CASRELGELFF. The CDR3, as DNA: TGTGCCAGCCGGGAGTTGGGGGAGCTGTTTTTT.

This clonotype came up many times. The gene calls are TRBV6-1 and TRBJ2-6; D unclear. This CDR3 is built from 14 residues. V was shortened by 4 bases and J by 0 bases, with 4 bases between the two germline ends. Germline V gives CDR1 MNHNS, CDR2 SASEGT. CDR3 region: CASSGHSGANVLTF. The DNA for the CDR3 is TGTGCCAGCAGTGGACACTCTGGGGCCAACGTCCTGACTTTC.

The chain employs TRBV7-6 and TRBJ2-3; no reliable D call. V was pared by 1 base and J by 6 bases, with 20 bases between. This CDR3 contains 17 residues. Germline values: CDR1 SGHVS, CDR2 FNYEAQ. CDR3 sequence (DNA): TGTGCCAGCAGCTTAGGGGGTATTGGGCCGATCCGGGATACGCAGTATTTT. Amino acids: CASSLGGIGPIRDTQYF.

V gene TRBV5-1 combines with J gene TRBJ2-7, with D possibly TRBD2 on 7 matching bases. This CDR3 contains 15 residues. With 7 bases removed from V and 3 bases from J, the gap between germline ends came to 20 bases. Germline V CDR1 and CDR2: SGHRS, YFSETQ. For the CDR3, the DNA is TGCGCCAGCCCACCGGGGGGACAATTGGACTACGAGCAGTACTTC. This translates into CASPPGGQLDYEQYF.

This clonotype was seen more than once but under ten times. The J gene is TRBJ2-5, the V gene TRBV2; the D gene could be TRBD1 or TRBD2 (6 bases each). V was pared by 6 bases and J by 3 bases, with 14 bases between. The CDR3 runs to 14 residues. Germline V gene data show CDR1 as SNHLY and CDR2 as FYNNEI. The CDR3: CASSLWGAEETQYF. Here the CDR3 DNA reads TGTGCCAGCAGCTTGTGGGGGGCAGAAGAGACCCAGTACTTC.

This clonotype appeared a few times. This chain uses TRBV27 with TRBJ1-2, with 8 nucleotides matching TRBD1. The CDR3 has 14 residues. J lost 2 bases, V lost 5 bases, and 4 bases had no gene match. The germline V gene has CDR1 MNHEY and CDR2 SMNVEV (reference sequence). Here the CDR3 reads CASSETGENYGYTF. The CDR3 bases are TGTGCCAGCAGTGAGACAGGGGAAAACTATGGCTACACCTTC.

This chain uses TRBV11-2 with TRBJ1-1; D call uncertain. CDR3 length: 15 amino acids. Trimming stripped 0 bases from V and 1 base from J, with 9 bases between. The germline gives CDR1 SGHAT, CDR2 FQNNGV. The CDR3 loop reads CASSLEIRGNTEAFF. DNA of the CDR3: TGTGCCAGCAGCTTAGAAATTCGGGGGAACACTGAAGCTTTCTTT.